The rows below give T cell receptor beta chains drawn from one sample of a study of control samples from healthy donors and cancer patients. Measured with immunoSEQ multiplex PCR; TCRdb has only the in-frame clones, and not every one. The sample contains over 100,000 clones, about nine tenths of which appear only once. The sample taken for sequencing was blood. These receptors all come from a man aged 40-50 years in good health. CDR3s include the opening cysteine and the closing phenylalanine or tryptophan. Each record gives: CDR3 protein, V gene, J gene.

CASSPGGDGNIQYF	TRBV6-5	TRBJ2-4
CASSAQGAPSSEQFF	TRBV9	TRBJ2-1
CASSGDGSGEQYF	TRBV5-6	TRBJ2-7
CASSQTSNNQPQHF	TRBV28	TRBJ1-5
CASPAGQAVYNEQFF	TRBV6-5	TRBJ2-1
CASSWRGTVNTEAFF	TRBV11-2	TRBJ1-1
CASSTLPTGDYGELFF	TRBV5-1	TRBJ2-2
CASSPTDRVNYEQYF	TRBV18	TRBJ2-7
CASSFRGEGEKLFF	TRBV13	TRBJ1-4
CASSSQGAGNTGELFF	TRBV28	TRBJ2-2
CATSNRGNNQPQHF	TRBV15	TRBJ1-5
CASSEGPGDTEAFF	TRBV6-1	TRBJ1-1
CAIKDRNTGELFF	TRBV7-9	TRBJ2-2
CASSIETENSPLHF	TRBV5-1	TRBJ1-6
CASSRTAGINYGYTF	TRBV28	TRBJ1-2
CASSYPRGGSNQPQHF	TRBV6-8	TRBJ1-5
CASSLGQGAFNQPQHF	TRBV5-5	TRBJ1-5
CASSPDRVASAFF	TRBV5-1	TRBJ1-1